Each of the 19 T cell receptor beta chains below was sequenced from the same sample in a study of OX40 agonist ivuxolimab in advanced cancers. Here immunoSEQ multiplex PCR was the method, and the copy in TCRdb shows in-frame clones only, minus some. The sample comprises around 49,000 clones, over 60% of which are singletons, and 7.9% rests with the top ten. Sequenced material: CD4+ or CD8+ T cells sorted from blood, taken in a trial of the OX40 agonist ivuxolimab. The receptors shown here come from an adult with an advanced solid tumor such as melanoma, head and neck, liver or kidney cancer.

The chain joins TRBV2 to TRBJ2-1; the match to TRBD1 covers 8 bases. Germline trimming cut 6 bases from V and 8 bases from J; bases unmatched to any gene: 9. The CDR3 runs to 14 residues. Germline-derived CDR1 and CDR2 are SNHLY and FYNNEI. The CDR3 DNA is TGTGCCAGCAGGGATAGGACAGGGACCGATGAGCAGTTCTTC. As protein: CASRDRTGTDEQFF.

This chain joins TRBV5-4 and TRBJ1-2; D not resolved. Trimming shortened V by 2 bases and J by 6 bases, and 17 bases separated the two germline ends. Per germline, CDR1 SGHNT and CDR2 YYREEE (reference sequence). The length of the CDR3 is 15 residues. CDR3 nucleotides: TGTGCCAGCAGCTTAAATATGGCGGGGAAGGATGGCTACACCTTC. Translated: CASSLNMAGKDGYTF.

The rearrangement uses TRBV11-2 and TRBJ2-3, with 9 nucleotides matching TRBD2. CDR1 is SGHAT and CDR2 is FQNNGV in the germline V gene. CDR3 length: 15 amino acids. Trimming removed 2 bases from V and 3 bases from J; junction bases left unmatched: 3. The CDR3 here is CASSLFAGGTDTQYF. The DNA of the CDR3 is TGTGCCAGCAGCTTATTCGCGGGAGGGACAGATACGCAGTATTTT.

The chain combines TRBV19 with TRBJ2-2, with 14 nucleotides matching TRBD2. This CDR3 has 18 residues. Germline CDR1 reads LNHDA; CDR2 reads SQIVND (reference sequence). The trim removed 5 bases at V and 1 base at J, leaving 6 bases unmatched. The CDR3 reads CASSAPGTSGRNTGELFF. The CDR3 DNA follows: TGTGCCAGTAGTGCGCCCGGGACTAGCGGGAGGAACACCGGGGAGCTGTTTTTT.

This clone was detected once. The J gene is TRBJ1-2, the V gene TRBV9; 8 bases fit TRBD1. V shed 0 bases, J shed 2 bases, and the junction held 12 bases outside the gene matches. Germline lookup yields CDR1 SGDLS and CDR2 YYNGEE. The CDR3 consists of 18 residues. The CDR3 nucleotides are TGTGCCAGCAGCGTAGCTTTGAGGGTCGGACAGGGAAACTATGGCTACACCTTC. It encodes CASSVALRVGQGNYGYTF.

J is TRBJ1-2 and V is TRBV10-3; 7 bases map to TRBD1. The CDR3 has 15 residues. Germline V gene lookup returns CDR1 ENHRY and CDR2 SYGVKD. J gave up 4 bases and V 3 bases, and 8 bases lay outside the gene matches. CDR3 nucleotides: TGTGCCATCAGTGACTTTGACAGGGCATCCTATGGCTACACCTTC. Amino acid sequence: CAISDFDRASYGYTF.

CDR3 region: CATKLAGNVDSAQYF. The CDR3 region has the DNA TGTGCCACCAAACTAGCGGGTAATGTGGATAGTGCGCAGTATTTT. This chain uses TRBV6-6 with TRBJ2-3; 9 nucleotides match TRBD2. The length of the CDR3 is 15 residues. Germline values: CDR1 MNHNY, CDR2 SVGAGI (reference sequence). J gave up 10 bases and V 10 bases, and 18 bases lay outside the gene matches.

This chain links TRBV7-2 with TRBJ2-1, with 7 bases identical to TRBD2. In germline, CDR1 is SGHTA, CDR2 FQGNSA. The V segment lost 5 bases and the J segment 6 bases; nucleotides outside the gene matches: 10. CDR3 size: 15 residues. The CDR3 loop reads CASSDRDYGGNEQFF. CDR3 coding DNA: TGTGCCAGCAGCGACCGGGACTACGGGGGCAATGAGCAGTTCTTC.

The V call is TRBV7-9, the J call TRBJ1-1; D remains ambiguous. Trimming stripped 2 bases from V and 7 bases from J, with 8 bases between. Germline assignment: CDR1 SEHNR and CDR2 FQNEAQ (reference sequence). The CDR3 totals 12 residues. The CDR3, as DNA: TGTGCCAGCAGCTTAACAGCTGTTGAAGCTTTCTTT. As protein: CASSLTAVEAFF. Full variable domain (missing parts from reference TRBV7-9 and TRBJ1-1): DTGVSQNPRHKITKRGQNVTFRCDPISEHNRLYWYRQTLGQGPEFLTYFQNEAQLEKSRLLSDRFSAERPKGSFSTLEIQRTEQGDSAMYLCASSLTAVEAFFGQGTRLTVV.

The chain is built from TRBV29-1 and TRBJ2-2; 11 bases agree with TRBD2. CDR1 and CDR2 (germline): SQVTM, ANQGSEA. The V gene end was trimmed by 4 bases and the J gene end by 0 bases; junction bases not matched to a gene: 4. CDR3 length equals 16 residues. The CDR3 here is CSVVGTSGTNTGELFF. The CDR3 nucleotides are TGCAGCGTTGTTGGGACTAGCGGCACGAACACCGGGGAGCTGTTTTTT.

This rearrangement joins TRBV4-2 to TRBJ2-3; D call uncertain. With 0 bases removed from V and 6 bases from J, the gap between germline ends came to 13 bases. Germline V CDR1 and CDR2: LGHNA, YNFKEQ. This CDR3 comprises 15 residues. The DNA of the CDR3 is TGTGCCAGCAGCCAAGAGTTGACGGGCTCCGATACGCAGTATTTT. Amino acids: CASSQELTGSDTQYF.

The gene calls are TRBV9 and TRBJ1-3, with TRBD1 matching 8 bases. The CDR3 length is 17 residues. The V and J ends lost 0 bases and 0 bases, in that order; junction bases with no gene match: 5. The germline CDR1 and CDR2 sequences are SGDLS and YYNGEE. This chain's CDR3 is CASSVGTGGSSGNTIYF. The CDR3 coding sequence is TGTGCCAGCAGCGTAGGCACAGGGGGAAGCTCTGGAAACACCATATATTTT.

This clone was counted only a few times. In nucleotides, the CDR3 is TGTGCCAGCAGCCAGGCGGTCCCTGAAGCTTTCTTT. It encodes CASSQAVPEAFF. The genes are TRBV14 and TRBJ1-1; D is unresolved. This CDR3 is 12 amino acids long. Germline-derived CDR1 and CDR2 are SGHDN and FVKESK. Trimming took off 3 bases at V and 6 bases at J, with 8 bases between the two ends.

The chain employs TRBV2 and TRBJ2-7, with 7 bases identical to TRBD1. The CDR3 contains 15 residues. The germline V gene encodes CDR1 SNHLY and CDR2 FYNNEI. The junction had 7 bases not matched to a gene; V was cut back by 2 bases and J by 3 bases. Here the CDR3 reads CASSERQGVGYEQYF. The CDR3 DNA sequence: TGTGCCAGCAGTGAAAGACAGGGTGTCGGCTACGAGCAGTACTTC.

The genes are TRBV5-6 and TRBJ2-3; 10 nucleotides line up with TRBD2. The CDR3 spans 15 residues. The germline gives CDR1 SGHDT, CDR2 YYEEEE. Trimming took 5 bases from V and 2 from J; bases not matched to a gene: 5. The CDR3 reads CASREGLADTDTQYF. In DNA, the CDR3 is TGTGCCAGCAGGGAAGGACTAGCGGACACAGATACGCAGTATTTT.

The chain is built from TRBV28 and TRBJ2-1; 9 nucleotides align to TRBD2. The CDR3 is 15 residues long. V lost 6 bases, J lost 9 bases, and 12 bases stayed unmatched. Germline V lookup: CDR1 MDHEN, CDR2 SYDVKM. CDR3 in DNA: TGTGCCAGCAGCCCCGGTGGTAGCGGGAGCCGTGAGCAGTTCTTC. Translation gives CASSPGGSGSREQFF.

This clone is a singleton in its sample. The chain employs TRBV4-3 and TRBJ2-4; no firm D call. Germline CDR1 reads LGHNA; CDR2 reads YSLEER. The CDR3 is 15 residues long. Trimming took 3 bases from V and 6 from J, leaving 15 bases between them. The CDR3 nucleotides read TGCGCCAGCAGCCAGACATCAGGAGCTGGAAACATTCAGTACTTC. Amino acid sequence: CASSQTSGAGNIQYF.

The V call is TRBV6-6, the J call TRBJ2-7; TRBD2 might be the D (7 bases). Trimming shortened V by 6 bases and J by 2 bases, and 17 bases separated the two germline ends. The CDR3 covers 15 residues. From germline, CDR1 is MNHNY and CDR2 SVGAGI (reference sequence). DNA for the CDR3: TGTGCCAGCAGCCCAATTGGGGGGGCCACCTACGAGCAGTACTTC. Translating it yields CASSPIGGATYEQYF.

This clone was seen just once. The J gene is TRBJ2-6, the V gene TRBV7-9; TRBD2 is a possible D gene (5 bases). This CDR3 comprises 16 residues. The V and J ends lost 5 bases and 0 bases respectively, with 11 bases between them. Germline CDR1 is SEHNR and CDR2 is FQNEAQ (reference sequence). The CDR3 loop is CASSRDYDSGANVLTF. CDR3 nucleotide sequence: TGTGCCAGCAGCCGAGACTACGACTCTGGGGCCAACGTCCTGACTTTC.